The rows below give T cell receptor beta chains drawn from one sample of a study of post-analysis software for immune sequencing data. Via MiXCR, TCRdb re-called the PCR reads, giving one row per CDR3 protein. This table has 650,000 to 850,000 distinct CDR3 sequences, roughly 46% appearing once. The sequenced sample was blood. All receptors come from a girl aged 5-17 years with multiple sclerosis. Both conserved end residues are part of each CDR3. D genes are given only for firm matches. Where a row states a size, it is once, few, many or the class of an expanded clone; other rows omit it.

>TRBJ2-2|TRBD1|TRBV7-9|.
CASSVDGTGSGELFF
TGTGCCAGCAGTGTTGACGGGACAGGGAGCGGGGAGCTGTTTTTT
>TRBJ2-1|TRBD2|TRBV6-5|.
CASSYSSGRSYNEQFF
TGTGCCAGCAGTTACTCTAGCGGGAGAAGCTACAATGAGCAGTTCTTC
>TRBJ1-2|.|TRBV28|once
CASSSSTVSQGLRLYGYTF
TGTGCCAGCAGTTCGTCAACCGTCTCACAGGGATTAAGACTCTATGGCTACACCTTC
>TRBJ1-6|TRBD1|TRBV5-1|.
CASSLAGQGTIGNSPLHF
TGCGCCAGCAGCTTGGCGGGACAGGGGACGATAGGAAATTCACCCCTCCACTTT
>TRBJ1-1|TRBD1|TRBV9|once
CASSSKQGAPTEAFF
TGTGCCAGCAGTAGTAAACAGGGGGCGCCCACTGAAGCTTTCTTT
>TRBJ2-7|TRBD2|TRBV4-3|few
CASSQGTSGRSYEQYF
TGCGCCAGCAGCCAAGGGACTAGCGGGAGGTCCTACGAGCAGTACTTC
>TRBJ1-1|TRBD1|TRBV25-1|.
CASSRLQGMDTEAFF
TGTGCCAGCAGTCGACTACAGGGGATGGACACTGAAGCTTTCTTT
>TRBJ2-5|.|TRBV5-6|few
CASSFGGTLQETQYF
TGTGCCAGCAGCTTTGGAGGGACGCTACAAGAGACCCAGTACTTC
>TRBJ2-7|TRBD2|TRBV20-1|.
CSARDRAASGYSYEQYF
TGCAGTGCTAGAGATCGGGCGGCTAGCGGATACTCCTACGAGCAGTACTTC
>TRBJ1-2|TRBD1|TRBV9|few
CASSVDGVGGYYGYTF
TGTGCCAGCAGCGTAGATGGGGTAGGGGGCTACTATGGCTACACCTTC
>TRBJ2-3|.|TRBV20-1|.
CSASIRVKDTQYF
TGCAGTGCTAGCATCAGGGTGAAAGATACGCAGTATTTT
>TRBJ2-7|.|TRBV7-9|.
CASGSGSYEQYF
TGTGCCAGCGGCTCCGGCAGCTACGAGCAGTACTTC
>TRBJ2-7|TRBD2|TRBV12-3/TRBV12-4|few
CASSLRTSGNRNEQYF
TGTGCCAGCAGTTTAAGAACTAGCGGGAATCGAAACGAGCAGTACTTC
>TRBJ2-1|.|TRBV12-3/TRBV12-4|.
CASRPTIGEQFF
TGTGCCAGCAGGCCCACTATCGGTGAGCAGTTCTTC
>TRBJ2-1|.|TRBV27|.
CASARGTTYNEQFF
TGTGCCAGCGCCAGGGGGACTACCTACAATGAGCAGTTCTTC
>TRBJ1-2|TRBD1|TRBV12-3/TRBV12-4|.
CASRDLDRVGHYGYTF
TGTGCCAGCAGGGACCTGGACAGGGTAGGGCACTATGGCTACACCTTC
>TRBJ1-4|.|TRBV4-3|few
CASSQVGEKLFF
TGCGCCAGCAGCCAAGTGGGGGAAAAACTGTTTTTT
>TRBJ2-7|TRBD2|TRBV7-6|.
CASSRLAGAKYEQYF
TGTGCCAGCAGCCGCCTAGCGGGAGCGAAATACGAGCAGTACTTC
>TRBJ2-3|.|TRBV15|.
CATSRDLAGLTDTQYF
TGTGCCACCAGCAGAGACCTTGCGGGTCTCACAGATACGCAGTATTTT
>TRBJ2-7|.|TRBV4-2|.
CASSQDGGASSYEQYF
TGTGCCAGCAGCCAAGATGGGGGGGCCAGCTCCTACGAGCAGTACTTC
>TRBJ1-4|.|TRBV5-1|.
CASSLAVGQGEKLFF
TGCGCCAGCAGCTTGGCCGTGGGACAAGGAGAAAAACTGTTTTTT
>TRBJ2-1|TRBD2|TRBV5-6|.
CASSFAGRANEQFF
TGTGCCAGCAGCTTTGCCGGGAGGGCCAATGAGCAGTTCTTC
>TRBJ1-5|.|TRBV6-5|.
CASSHTESNQPQHF
TGTGCCAGCAGTCACACGGAAAGCAATCAGCCCCAGCATTTT